These T cell receptor beta chains were read from a single sample in a study of CD8 T cells in ankylosing spondylitis. TCRdb fed the 5' RACE reads into MiXCR, producing one record per CDR3 protein. The table lists about 240,000 distinct CDR3 sequences, about 9.1% of them singletons. Input material: blood, either unsorted or a sorted T cell fraction (not recorded which). The source is a male donor with ankylosing spondylitis or in good health (not recorded which). Each CDR3 is given without its conserved first and last residue. Clone size is shown for a subset of rows, as once, few, many or a class of expanded clone.

clone_size: once
cdr3_length: 12
v_call: TRBV7-8
j_call: TRBJ2-3
cdr3_aa: ASSFVRGTDTQY

clone_size: many
cdr3_length: 13
v_call: TRBV6-2/TRBV6-3
j_call: TRBJ2-3
cdr3_aa: ASSYSDSLTDTQY

clone_size: .
cdr3_length: 11
v_call: TRBV7-9
j_call: TRBJ2-7
cdr3_aa: ASSLAGFVEQY

clone_size: many
cdr3_length: 13
v_call: TRBV18
j_call: TRBJ2-1
cdr3_aa: ASSPPGQGNNEQF

clone_size: many
cdr3_length: 14
v_call: TRBV9
j_call: TRBJ2-1
cdr3_aa: ASSAEQGKAYNEQF

clone_size: .
cdr3_length: 13
v_call: TRBV29-1
j_call: TRBJ2-4
cdr3_aa: SVEGGRQGDSIQY

clone_size: few
cdr3_length: 14
v_call: TRBV29-1
j_call: TRBJ2-7
cdr3_aa: SVEDLHWACSYEQY

clone_size: many
cdr3_length: 11
v_call: TRBV28
j_call: TRBJ2-3
cdr3_aa: ASSPSGGDTQY

clone_size: few
cdr3_length: 12
v_call: TRBV7-6
j_call: TRBJ1-5
cdr3_aa: ASSPGLSNQPQH

clone_size: many
cdr3_length: 13
v_call: TRBV5-1
j_call: TRBJ2-2
cdr3_aa: ASSPGTGSFGELF

clone_size: few
cdr3_length: 15
v_call: TRBV7-2
j_call: TRBJ2-2
cdr3_aa: ASSFGTSGSFVGELF

clone_size: many
cdr3_length: 13
v_call: TRBV20-1
j_call: TRBJ1-5
cdr3_aa: SAKSGGSGNQPQH

clone_size: many
cdr3_length: 10
v_call: TRBV10-3
j_call: TRBJ1-2
cdr3_aa: AISDNPGGAT

clone_size: many
cdr3_length: 15
v_call: TRBV5-1
j_call: TRBJ1-1
cdr3_aa: ASSLLDRASVNTEAF

clone_size: many
cdr3_length: 16
v_call: TRBV5-1
j_call: TRBJ2-1
cdr3_aa: ASSLGSGRTSSYNEQF

clone_size: many
cdr3_length: 14
v_call: TRBV11-2
j_call: TRBJ1-3
cdr3_aa: ASSLPGRSSGNTIY

clone_size: few
cdr3_length: 13
v_call: TRBV25-1
j_call: TRBJ2-7
cdr3_aa: ASSPNGGGRDEQY

clone_size: .
cdr3_length: 15
v_call: TRBV5-1
j_call: TRBJ2-2
cdr3_aa: ASRATNSHSNTGELF

clone_size: many
cdr3_length: 11
v_call: TRBV27
j_call: TRBJ2-7
cdr3_aa: ASSFDGRYEQY

clone_size: .
cdr3_length: 14
v_call: TRBV28
j_call: TRBJ2-1
cdr3_aa: ASSSRDGSGYNEQF

clone_size: many
cdr3_length: 12
v_call: TRBV20-1
j_call: TRBJ2-7
cdr3_aa: SASSGTASYEQY

clone_size: few
cdr3_length: 12
v_call: TRBV12-3/TRBV12-4
j_call: TRBJ1-1
cdr3_aa: ASEGRGLNTEAF

clone_size: .
cdr3_length: 13
v_call: TRBV5-1
j_call: TRBJ2-1
cdr3_aa: ASGLAGGAYNEQF

clone_size: many
cdr3_length: 12
v_call: TRBV29-1
j_call: TRBJ1-2
cdr3_aa: SVEDLGYRGGYT

clone_size: many
cdr3_length: 9
v_call: TRBV25-1
j_call: TRBJ1-2
cdr3_aa: AIQGMSGYT

clone_size: many
cdr3_length: 14
v_call: TRBV5-1
j_call: TRBJ1-3
cdr3_aa: ASSLAPRGSGNTIY

clone_size: few
cdr3_length: 12
v_call: TRBV27
j_call: TRBJ2-7
cdr3_aa: AVKRAGGRNEQY

clone_size: many
cdr3_length: 14
v_call: TRBV12-3/TRBV12-4
j_call: TRBJ1-5
cdr3_aa: ASSASGGRSNQPQH

clone_size: .
cdr3_length: 11
v_call: TRBV14
j_call: TRBJ1-2
cdr3_aa: ASSRDLSYGYT

clone_size: many
cdr3_length: 14
v_call: TRBV11-2
j_call: TRBJ2-1
cdr3_aa: ASTSRLAGRGNEQF

clone_size: .
cdr3_length: 12
v_call: TRBV24-1
j_call: TRBJ2-3
cdr3_aa: ATKDRAVTDTQY

clone_size: .
cdr3_length: 14
v_call: TRBV13
j_call: TRBJ1-2
cdr3_aa: ASEPRAEAPDYGYT